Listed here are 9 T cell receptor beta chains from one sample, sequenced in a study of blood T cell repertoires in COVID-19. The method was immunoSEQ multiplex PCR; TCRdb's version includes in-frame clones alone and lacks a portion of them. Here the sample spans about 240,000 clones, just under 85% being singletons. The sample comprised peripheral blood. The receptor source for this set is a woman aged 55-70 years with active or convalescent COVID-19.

The CDR3: CASGDGNEKLFF. CDR3 DNA sequence: TGTGCCAGCGGAGACGGTAATGAAAAACTGTTTTTT. V gene TRBV6-5 combines with J gene TRBJ1-4, with D unresolved. The CDR3 extends over 12 amino acids. CDR1 and CDR2 (germline): MNHEY, SVGAGI. Deletions cut 8 bases from V and 4 bases from J, with 8 bases between.

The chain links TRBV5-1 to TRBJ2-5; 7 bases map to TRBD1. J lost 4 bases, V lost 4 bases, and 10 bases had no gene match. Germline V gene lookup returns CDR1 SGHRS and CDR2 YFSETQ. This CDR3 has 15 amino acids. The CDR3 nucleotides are TGCGCCAGCAGCACGCAGACAGGGTCGGGAGAGACCCAGTACTTC. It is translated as CASSTQTGSGETQYF.

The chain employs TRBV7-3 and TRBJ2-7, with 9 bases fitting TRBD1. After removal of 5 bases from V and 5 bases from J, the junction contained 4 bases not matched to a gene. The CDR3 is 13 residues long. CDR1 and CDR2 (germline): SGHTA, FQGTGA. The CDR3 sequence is CASSLGQGHEQYF. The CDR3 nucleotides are TGTGCCAGCAGCCTGGGACAGGGTCACGAGCAGTACTTC.

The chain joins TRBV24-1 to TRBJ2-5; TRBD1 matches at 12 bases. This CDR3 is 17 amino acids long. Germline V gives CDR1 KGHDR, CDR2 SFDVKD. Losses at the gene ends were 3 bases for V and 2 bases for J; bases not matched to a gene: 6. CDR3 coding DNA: TGTGCCACCAGTGATCCCCCGGGACAGGGGGCACAAGAGACCCAGTACTTC. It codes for CATSDPPGQGAQETQYF.

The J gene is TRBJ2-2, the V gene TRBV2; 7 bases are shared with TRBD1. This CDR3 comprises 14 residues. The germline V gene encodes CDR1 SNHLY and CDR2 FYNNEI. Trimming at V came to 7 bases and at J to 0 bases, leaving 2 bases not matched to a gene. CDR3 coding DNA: TGTGCCAGCAAGGGACAGTCGAACACCGGGGAGCTGTTTTTT. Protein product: CASKGQSNTGELFF.

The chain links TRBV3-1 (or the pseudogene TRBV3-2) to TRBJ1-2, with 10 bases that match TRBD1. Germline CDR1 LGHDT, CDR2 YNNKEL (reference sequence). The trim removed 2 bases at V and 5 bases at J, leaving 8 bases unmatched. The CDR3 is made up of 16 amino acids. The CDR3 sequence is CASSQHGQGVWYGYTF. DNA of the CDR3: TGTGCCAGCAGCCAACATGGACAGGGGGTATGGTATGGCTACACCTTC.

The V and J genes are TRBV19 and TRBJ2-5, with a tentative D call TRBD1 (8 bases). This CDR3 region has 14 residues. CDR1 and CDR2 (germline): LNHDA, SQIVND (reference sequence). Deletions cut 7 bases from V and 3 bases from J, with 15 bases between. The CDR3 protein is CASKTTGGEETQYF. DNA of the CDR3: TGTGCCAGTAAGACCACAGGGGGGGAAGAGACCCAGTACTTC.

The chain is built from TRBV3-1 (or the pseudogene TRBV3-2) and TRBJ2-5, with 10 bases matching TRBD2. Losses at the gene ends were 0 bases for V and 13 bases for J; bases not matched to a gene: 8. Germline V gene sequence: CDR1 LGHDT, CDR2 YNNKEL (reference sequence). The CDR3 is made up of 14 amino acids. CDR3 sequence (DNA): TGTGCCAGCAGCCAAGACTTAGCGGGGGGACCCGGGTACTTC. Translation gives CASSQDLAGGPGYF.

CDR3 protein: CASSDTRDSYNEQFF. The CDR3 region has the DNA TGTGCCAGCAGTGATACTCGGGACTCCTACAATGAGCAGTTCTTC. The gene calls are TRBV2 and TRBJ2-1, with D possibly TRBD2 on 5 matching bases. CDR3 length: 15 residues. Germline V lookup: CDR1 SNHLY, CDR2 FYNNEI. Trimming stripped 3 bases from V and 0 bases from J, with 9 bases between.